The present TCR beta chain was sequenced within a study of blood T cells in healthy people across ages. Through a sample-barcoded 5' primer and a J-beta primer mix, a second PCR was run for roughly 6 to 12 cycles. In TCRdb, the 5' RACE reads were re-called with MiXCR into one record per CDR3 protein. The repertoire holds 800,000 or so distinct CDR3 sequences, with around 25% as singletons. V lost 4 bases, J lost 9 bases, and 7 bases stayed unmatched. The CDR3 loop spans 13 amino acids. Germline lookup yields CDR1 DFQATT and CDR2 SNEGSKA (reference sequence). The sample was also reused in another study, on T cells of mothers and their children.

The sequenced sample was blood. This chain links TRBV20-1 with TRBJ2-4; 9 bases line up with TRBD2. This sequence originates from a boy between 10 and 17 years old in good health. CDR3 nucleotide sequence: TGCAGTGCTACCTTAGCGGGAGTGGCCATTCAGTACTTC. It specifies CSATLAGVAIQYF.